Shown below are 20 T cell receptor beta chains from a single sample sequenced in a study of T-cell reconstitution after alpha-beta-depleted transplantation in children. TCRbeta library construction was performed incorporating unique molecular identifiers. TCRdb redid the calling of the PCR reads with MiXCR, one entry per CDR3 protein. The profile shows 600,000 to 800,000 distinct CDR3 sequences, less than 15% of them singletons. This specimen consisted of PBMCs, obtained before TCRalphabeta/CD19-depleted stem cell transplant. These receptors originate from a girl aged 2 to 10 with congenital amegakaryocytic thrombocytopenia, due to receive a stem cell transplant.

This clonotype showed up many times. The genes are TRBV12-3 or TRBV12-4 and TRBJ2-7; D possibly uses TRBD1 or TRBD2 (5 bases each). V lost 6 bases and J lost 2, with 14 bases in between. The CDR3 covers 14 residues. The CDR3 nucleotides read TGTGCCAGCAGGTGGGGGTCAGGGACCTACGAGCAGTACTTC. Protein sequence: CASRWGSGTYEQYF.

This clonotype was observed at least ten times. This chain joins TRBV5-1 and TRBJ2-2, with TRBD2 matching 10 bases. Germline CDR1 SGHRS, CDR2 YFSETQ. The CDR3 sequence is 18 residues long. Trimming at V came to 0 bases and at J to 6 bases, leaving 11 bases not matched to a gene. In DNA, the CDR3 is TGCGCCAGCAGCTTGGTGGCTAGCGGGAGTAGCGTGGCCGGGGAGCTGTTTTTT. It codes for CASSLVASGSSVAGELFF.

The table lists this clonotype with a few counts. V is TRBV12-3 or TRBV12-4 and J is TRBJ1-6; 8 bases are a match to TRBD1. CDR3 size: 14 residues. V shed 5 bases, J shed 7 bases, and the junction held 4 bases outside the gene matches. In DNA, the CDR3 is TGTGCCAGCAGTGCCGACAGGGGAAATTCACCCCTCCACTTT. Translation gives CASSADRGNSPLHF.

This clonotype was recorded a few times. This chain connects TRBV9 to TRBJ2-7; a possible D gene is TRBD2 (6 bases). V dropped 0 bases and J dropped 5 bases, with 12 bases sitting between them. The CDR3 totals 14 residues. Germline CDR1 reads SGDLS; CDR2 reads YYNGEE. The CDR3 nucleotides read TGTGCCAGCAGCGTAGTGGGAGGTGAGGACGAGCAGTACTTC. It is translated as CASSVVGGEDEQYF.

The J gene is TRBJ2-7, the V gene TRBV12-3 or TRBV12-4, with D unclear. Trimming cost V 3 bases and J 0 bases, with 12 bases left between them. The CDR3 contains 15 residues. This chain's CDR3 is CASSFGLLPSYEQYF. DNA of the CDR3: TGTGCCAGCAGTTTTGGTCTTCTGCCCTCCTACGAGCAGTACTTC.

This clonotype has a handful of counts. The chain uses TRBV12-3 or TRBV12-4 and TRBJ2-1; 7 bases line up with TRBD1. V lost 0 bases and J lost 7; bases outside the gene matches: 6. This CDR3 has 15 residues. This chain's CDR3 is CASSLARGRRNEQFF. The CDR3 DNA sequence: TGTGCCAGCAGTTTAGCAAGGGGGCGAAGGAATGAGCAGTTCTTC.

There are a few counts of this clonotype. The rearrangement joins TRBV6-1 to TRBJ2-7, with D perhaps matching TRBD1 (6 bases). V shed 7 bases and J shed 3 bases, with 22 bases lying between them. CDR3 size: 16 residues. Germline CDR1 reads MNHNS; CDR2 reads SASEGT. For the CDR3, the DNA is TGTGCCAGCAATCCCCCTCCGGGACACCCAAACTACGAGCAGTACTTC. It yields the protein CASNPPPGHPNYEQYF.

This clonotype has a handful of counts. The chain recombines TRBV4-1 with TRBJ2-1; D is possibly TRBD2 (6 bases). Germline lookup yields CDR1 MGHRA and CDR2 YSYEKL. Trimming took 1 base from V and 12 from J, leaving 10 bases between them. The CDR3 runs 12 residues. The CDR3 loop is CASSQAVGGQFF. The CDR3 DNA is TGCGCCAGCAGCCAAGCGGTCGGGGGGCAGTTCTTC.

Worth noting for this clonotype: This may be a read error, as it is one base from a much larger clone. The chain carries TRBV27 and TRBJ1-5; no clear D gene. Germline CDR1 and CDR2: MNHEY and SMNVEV (reference sequence). This CDR3 contains 16 residues. With 0 bases removed from V and 2 bases from J, the gap between germline ends came to 11 bases. CDR3 nucleotide sequence: TGTGCCAGCAGTTTATCATCCACCATCGGCAATCAGCCCCAGCATTTT. Protein product: CASSLSSTIGNQPQHF.

This clonotype was detected ten times or more. The chain links TRBV28 to TRBJ1-1; tentatively, D is TRBD1 (5 bases). The CDR3 spans 16 residues. The germline V gene encodes CDR1 MDHEN and CDR2 SYDVKM. V dropped 1 base and J dropped 3 bases, with 15 bases sitting between them. The CDR3 reads CASSLYSPQGDTEAFF. The DNA of the CDR3 is TGTGCCAGCAGTTTATATTCCCCGCAGGGAGACACTGAAGCTTTCTTT.

This clonotype has at least ten counts. The gene calls are TRBV29-1 and TRBJ2-1; D not certain. Germline CDR1 is SQVTM and CDR2 is ANQGSEA. The CDR3 has 10 amino acids. The V and J ends lost 6 bases and 9 bases respectively, with 9 bases between them. This CDR3 reads CSVAWSEQFF. The CDR3 nucleotides are TGCAGCGTCGCTTGGAGTGAGCAGTTCTTC.

This clonotype was seen a handful of times. The germline gene is not matched at one end of the junction; a read error may be the cause. This chain uses TRBV20-1 with TRBJ2-7, with D perhaps matching TRBD1 (6 bases). The CDR3 contains 16 residues. Germline CDR1 reads DFQATT; CDR2 reads SNEGSKA (reference sequence). The CDR3 nucleotides are TGCTGTGCTACCCCCGAGGCAGGGGACCTATCCTACGAGCAGTACTTC. Encoded protein: CCATPEAGDLSYEQYF.

The CDR3 region has the DNA TGCAGTGCTAGACCCCCTGGGCGGGCGAACACCGGGGAGCTGTTTTTT. It is translated as CSARPPGRANTGELFF. The gene calls are TRBV20-1 and TRBJ2-2, with D possibly matching TRBD2 (5 bases). The germline V gene has CDR1 DFQATT and CDR2 SNEGSKA (reference sequence). The CDR3 runs to 16 residues. Trimming pared 2 bases from V and 0 bases from J, leaving 13 bases between.

The table lists this clonotype with a few counts. The chain combines TRBV30 with TRBJ1-1, with D tentatively TRBD1 (5 bases). Trimming cost V 1 base and J 2 bases, with 11 bases left between them. The CDR3 spans 14 residues. Germline-derived CDR1 and CDR2 are GTSNPN and SVGIG (reference sequence). CDR3: CAWSGKGLNTEAFF. In DNA form, the CDR3 reads TGTGCCTGGAGTGGGAAGGGACTTAACACTGAAGCTTTCTTT.

The chain links TRBV30 to TRBJ2-1; 10 bases line up with TRBD1. Per the germline V gene, CDR1 is GTSNPN and CDR2 is SVGIG (reference sequence). The CDR3 is 14 amino acids. The junction had 0 bases not matched to a gene; V was cut back by 1 base and J by 3 bases. The CDR3 loop is CAWSGDRGYNEQFF. The CDR3 region has the DNA TGTGCCTGGAGTGGGGACAGGGGCTACAATGAGCAGTTCTTC.

This clonotype was seen at least ten times. CDR3 nucleotide sequence: TGTGCCAGCAGCTTAGGATTCAGGGGCCCATATAATTCACCCCTCCACTTT. Amino acid sequence: CASSLGFRGPYNSPLHF. The J gene is TRBJ1-6, the V gene TRBV11-2; maybe TRBD1 (6 bases). The CDR3 has 17 amino acids. Germline-derived CDR1 and CDR2 are SGHAT and FQNNGV. V was shortened by 1 base and J by 4 bases, with 14 bases between the two germline ends.

This clonotype was seen many times. The chain employs TRBV6-4 and TRBJ2-3, with D tentatively TRBD2 (6 bases). The CDR3 sequence is 17 residues long. V lost 0 bases to trimming and J lost 1 base, with 14 bases between them. Looked up from germline, CDR1 is MRHNA and CDR2 is SNTAGT. DNA for the CDR3: TGTGCCAGCAGTGACTCCAGGCCGGAGGGGTGCACAGATACGCAGTATTTT. Its translation: CASSDSRPEGCTDTQYF.

This clonotype turned up a few times. The chain uses TRBV7-8 and TRBJ2-7; the D gene is possibly TRBD1 (7 bases). The germline V gene has CDR1 SGHVS and CDR2 FQNEAQ. The V and J ends lost 1 base and 1 base respectively, with 14 bases between them. This CDR3 spans 16 amino acids. This CDR3 reads CASSLDRQGGSYEQYF. CDR3 DNA sequence: TGTGCCAGCAGCTTAGATCGTCAGGGGGGATCCTACGAGCAGTACTTC.

V usage is TRBV19 and J usage is TRBJ2-2; 7 nucleotides agree with TRBD2. From germline, CDR1 is LNHDA and CDR2 SQIVND (reference sequence). V gave up 5 bases and J gave up 7 bases; unmatched junction bases: 7. The CDR3 is 14 residues long. CDR3 nucleotide sequence: TGTGCCAGTAGTCACGGGAGGCCGATCGGGGAGCTGTTTTTT. It specifies CASSHGRPIGELFF.

This clonotype was detected a few times. V usage is TRBV5-1 and J usage is TRBJ2-5, with D hard to call. V dropped 4 bases and J dropped 2 bases, with 9 bases sitting between them. The CDR3 totals 13 residues. From germline, CDR1 is SGHRS and CDR2 YFSETQ. This CDR3 reads CASSRDGQETQYF. CDR3 sequence (DNA): TGCGCCAGCAGCCGCGACGGACAAGAGACCCAGTACTTC.